The clone carrying this T cell receptor beta chain occurred many times. Its antigen is undetermined. The V gene's germline CDR1 is SGHTA and CDR2 FQGNSA. Trimming shortened V by 0 bases and J by 5 bases, and 10 bases separated the two germline ends. The CDR3 is made up of 14 amino acids. Amplified TCR beta CDR3 regions came from RNA transcripts. HTBI primers were the set used in a first-round RT-PCR of the TCR CDR3. TCRdb passed the multiplex PCR reads through MiXCR, listing each CDR3 protein once. The sample lists around 180,000 distinct CDR3 sequences; approximately 17% were seen once. The entry originates in a study of T cells in Graves' hyperthyroidism and ophthalmopathy. Study-level points and caveats: Blood also showed most of the thyroid clonotypes that were expanded above 0.001.

Not enrolled were patients with uncontrolled infection, other autoimmune disease, pregnancy or lactation. Specimen: blood. The origin of this receptor is a woman between 45 and 60 years old with Graves' hyperthyroidism. The chain combines TRBV7-2 with TRBJ2-5; no clear D gene. CDR3 sequence reads: CASSLARPRETQYF. CDR3 DNA: TGTGCCAGCAGCTTAGCTCGCCCCAGGGAGACCCAGTACTTC.